The 11 T cell receptor beta chains listed next were all sequenced from one sample in a study of T-cell memory formation after mild COVID-19. A single record per CDR3 protein comes from TCRdb applying MiXCR to the 5' RACE reads. The data contain roughly 240,000 distinct CDR3 sequences, roughly 15% of them singletons. The sequencing input was PBMCs or a T cell subset sorted from them (not recorded which). Every receptor here comes from a man aged 18 to 35 who had mild COVID-19 (a few samples of this study predate the infection). Cell type and time point are not known.

This clonotype was picked up a small number of times. The rearrangement joins TRBV7-2 to TRBJ1-5; D gene unclear. Trimming stripped 5 bases from V and 7 bases from J, with 12 bases between. The CDR3 is 13 amino acids. Germline CDR1 is SGHTA and CDR2 is FQGNSA. The CDR3 region has the DNA TGTGCCAGCAGCCTCAGAGAGTTACAGCCCCAGCATTTT. Translated, it gives CASSLRELQPQHF.

The chain combines TRBV11-1 with TRBJ1-1; D is possibly TRBD1 (5 bases). The CDR3 sequence is 15 residues long. The germline V gene has CDR1 SGHAT and CDR2 FQDESV (reference sequence). The V and J ends lost 2 bases and 1 base respectively, with 11 bases between them. CDR3 in DNA: TGTGCCAGCAGCTTATCCCAGGGAGCGAACACTGAAGCTTTCTTT. The encoded protein is CASSLSQGANTEAFF.

The chain combines TRBV30 with TRBJ2-5, with D perhaps TRBD2 (5 bases). Germline CDR1 reads GTSNPN; CDR2 reads SVGIG (reference sequence). The CDR3 contains 13 residues. The V end lost 4 bases, the J end lost 4 bases, and 13 bases lay between the germline ends. CDR3 sequence: CAWTPGLRETQYF. In nucleotides, the CDR3 is TGTGCCTGGACACCGGGGTTACGAGAGACCCAGTACTTC.

This clonotype was detected a few times. This chain connects TRBV11-2 to TRBJ2-5, with a tentative D call TRBD1 (5 bases). Trimming shortened V by 5 bases and J by 0 bases, and 13 bases separated the two germline ends. The CDR3 sequence is 15 residues long. The germline gives CDR1 SGHAT, CDR2 FQNNGV. As DNA, the CDR3 is TGTGCCAGCAGCGATGGCAGGGTGGACCAAGAGACCCAGTACTTC. It specifies CASSDGRVDQETQYF. The entire variable domain, with the rest obtained from reference TRBV11-2 and TRBJ2-5, is as follows: EAGVAQSPRYKIIEKRQSVAFWCNPISGHATLYWYQQILGQGPKLLIQFQNNGVVDDSQLPKDRFSAERLKGVDSTLKIQPAKLEDSAVYLCASSDGRVDQETQYFGPGTRLLVL.

CDR3 sequence: CASSGGTGRPPLHF. The CDR3, as DNA: TGTGCCAGCAGTGGCGGGACAGGGCGACCACCCCTCCACTTT. The chain combines TRBV2 with TRBJ1-6, with 9 bases that match TRBD1. Germline assignment: CDR1 SNHLY and CDR2 FYNNEI. The CDR3 is made up of 14 amino acids. V shed 4 bases, J shed 11 bases, and the junction held 6 bases outside the gene matches. The complete variable domain, with remaining parts taken from reference TRBV2 and TRBJ1-6, reads EPEVTQTPSHQVTQMGQEVILRCVPISNHLYFYWYRQILGQKVEFLVSFYNNEISEKSEIFDDQFSVERPDGSNFTLKIRSTKLEDSAMYFCASSGGTGRPPLHFGNGTRLTVT.

This clonotype occurred a few times. V and J are TRBV10-3 and TRBJ2-7; a possible D gene is TRBD1 (6 bases). The CDR3 is 12 amino acids. Per the germline V gene, CDR1 is ENHRY and CDR2 is SYGVKD. The V and J ends lost 11 bases and 2 bases respectively, with 13 bases between them. The CDR3 DNA reads as TGTGCCGTAAGGGGGAGTACCTACGAGCAGTACGTC. As protein: CAVRGSTYEQYV.

The chain couples TRBV7-6 to TRBJ2-3, with TRBD2 matching 15 bases. The CDR3 contains 16 residues. Germline V gene lookup returns CDR1 SGHVS and CDR2 FNYEAQ. The trim removed 5 bases at V and 7 bases at J, leaving 7 bases unmatched. The CDR3 DNA reads as TGTGCCAGCAGCCCCCGGACTAGCGGGGGGGCATATACGCAGTATTTT. Translated, it gives CASSPRTSGGAYTQYF.

This chain uses TRBV4-1 with TRBJ1-3; 7 bases are shared with TRBD1. CDR1 MGHRA and CDR2 YSYEKL come from the germline V gene. The CDR3 length is 14 residues. J was trimmed by 7 bases and V by 1 base; bases with no gene match: 4. CDR3 sequence: CASSQGDSWNTIYF. The DNA for the CDR3 is TGCGCCAGCAGCCAAGGGGACAGTTGGAACACCATATATTTT.

The chain uses TRBV13 and TRBJ2-3; D gene unclear. This CDR3 contains 12 residues. Per germline, CDR1 PRHDT and CDR2 FYEKMQ (reference sequence). V was trimmed by 5 bases and J by 5 bases, leaving 8 bases between them. Here the CDR3 DNA reads TGTGCCAGCAGCGTGGCCCAAGATACGCAGTATTTT. Translated: CASSVAQDTQYF.

This rearrangement joins TRBV7-3 to TRBJ2-6, with 8 nucleotides matching TRBD2. The CDR3 totals 17 residues. From germline, CDR1 is SGHTA and CDR2 FQGTGA. The ends lost 4 bases at V and 1 base at J; junction bases unmatched: 6. CDR3 in DNA: TGTGCCAGCAGCTCGAGCGGGGGACTGTCTGGGGCCAACGTCCTGACTTTC. Its protein product is CASSSSGGLSGANVLTF.

The gene calls are TRBV12-3 or TRBV12-4 and TRBJ1-6, with 7 bases aligning to TRBD1. The CDR3 totals 16 residues. The ends lost 3 bases at V and 9 bases at J; junction bases unmatched: 11. Written as DNA, the CDR3 is TGTGCCAGCAGTTTCGAGGGGGCAGGCAAAGGTTCACCCCTCCACTTT. Its protein product is CASSFEGAGKGSPLHF.